This T cell receptor beta chain was sequenced for a study of cytomegalovirus exposure and HLA in healthy donors. Study-wide points: Sequence variants that were highly shared formed a cluster that was likely a sequencing artifact. Cytomegalovirus association was listed for around 180 TCR beta chains. In a later analysis, V- and J-gene trimming of beta chains associated with a DCLRE1C missense variant, replicated independently. It was in a later analysis that TCR association rates were seen to vary by HLA locus, highest for DRB1 and lowest for HLA-C.

The PCR contained 60 Vbeta and 13 Jbeta primers. Assay used: immunoSEQ multiplex PCR; TCRdb lists only in-frame clones, some missing. The data hold under 150,000 clones, with around three quarters observed a single time. Germline V gene data show CDR1 as SGHRS and CDR2 as YFSETQ. V was shortened by 5 bases and J by 6 bases, with 20 bases between the two germline ends. The CDR3 sequence is 16 residues long. Of note for this clone: Its specificity is unknown.

The clonotype originates from a man in his forties in good health and CMV-seropositive. The chain joins TRBV5-1 to TRBJ2-2, with D tentatively TRBD2 (5 bases). The specimen was PBMCs. The CDR3 DNA reads as TGCGCCAGCAGGTCCGGGGTACCCGGAGGCTCCGGGGAGCTGTTTTTT. Protein: CASRSGVPGGSGELFF.